The 18 T cell receptor beta chains in this list originate from one sample, sequenced in a study of cytomegalovirus exposure and HLA in healthy donors. The PCR employed 60 Vbeta primers together with 13 Jbeta primers. The table came from immunoSEQ multiplex PCR; TCRdb's copy has only in-frame clones and leaves some out. This table has roughly 100,000 clones, approximately 72% appearing once. The sequenced sample was PBMCs. These receptor sequences come from a man aged 35 to 55 in good health and CMV-seropositive.

The genes are TRBV6-5 and TRBJ1-2; D perhaps matches TRBD1 (5 bases). V lost 2 bases and J lost 5, with 15 bases in between. The CDR3 is made up of 15 amino acids. The germline gives CDR1 MNHEY, CDR2 SVGAGI. This CDR3 reads CASSYPGLGGYGYTF. CDR3 coding DNA: TGTGCCAGCAGTTACCCCGGCTTGGGGGGGTATGGCTACACCTTC.

V and J are TRBV28 and TRBJ2-2; D ambiguous. The CDR3 length is 13 residues. The germline CDR1 and CDR2 sequences are MDHEN and SYDVKM. Between the trimmed V and J ends, which lost 6 bases and 5 bases, there was a span of 10 bases. The CDR3 DNA reads TGTGCCAGCAGGAAAACAGCAACCGGGGAGCTGTTTTTT. This translates into CASRKTATGELFF.

In its sample, this clone was seen a few times. The chain carries TRBV5-1 and TRBJ2-1; TRBD2 agrees at 9 bases. The germline V gene encodes CDR1 SGHRS and CDR2 YFSETQ. The CDR3 is 17 amino acids. V gave up 0 bases and J gave up 1 base; unmatched junction bases: 5. CDR3 DNA sequence: TGCGCCAGCAGCTTGGCTGCGGGAGGGTCATCCTACAATGAGCAGTTCTTC. Residues: CASSLAAGGSSYNEQFF.

This chain joins TRBV5-4 and TRBJ2-3, with 7 bases aligning to TRBD2. Losses at the gene ends were 4 bases for V and 2 bases for J; bases not matched to a gene: 16. This CDR3 has 18 residues. Germline V gene data show CDR1 as SGHNT and CDR2 as YYREEE (reference sequence). The CDR3 bases are TGTGCCAGCAGCCTCCGGGTTGGCGGGAGTGGTTACACAGATACGCAGTATTTT. Its protein is CASSLRVGGSGYTDTQYF.

This clone appeared a few times. The V gene is TRBV6-6, the J gene TRBJ1-5, with a weak D call TRBD1 (6 bases). The length of the CDR3 is 13 residues. Trimming stripped 9 bases from V and 3 bases from J, with 12 bases between. From germline, CDR1 is MNHNY and CDR2 SVGAGI (reference sequence). The CDR3 coding sequence is TGTGCCAGTGGGGGCCAGCACAATCAGCCCCAGCATTTT. Translation: CASGGQHNQPQHF.

The rearrangement uses TRBV7-2 and TRBJ2-7; 12 bases fit TRBD2. The J segment lost 7 bases and the V segment lost 5 bases, leaving 6 bases of the junction unmatched. This CDR3 has 14 amino acids. The germline gives CDR1 SGHTA, CDR2 FQGNSA. CDR3 sequence reads: CASSPSGREREQYF. CDR3 sequence (DNA): TGTGCCAGCAGCCCTAGCGGGAGGGAGAGGGAGCAGTACTTC.

The chain uses TRBV7-2 and TRBJ2-2, with 7 nucleotides matching TRBD1. After removal of 4 bases from V and 3 bases from J, the junction contained 2 bases not matched to a gene. CDR1 is SGHTA, CDR2 FQGNSA, per germline. This CDR3 contains 14 residues. The CDR3 protein is CASSSDRYTGELFF. CDR3 sequence (DNA): TGTGCCAGCAGCTCGGACAGGTACACCGGGGAGCTGTTTTTT. Full variable domain (missing parts from reference TRBV7-2 and TRBJ2-2): GAGVSQSPSNKVTEKGKDVELRCDPISGHTALYWYRQSLGQGLEFLIYFQGNSAPDKSGLPSDRFSAERTGGSVSTLTIQRTQQEDSAVYLCASSSDRYTGELFFGEGSRLTVL.

The rearrangement joins TRBV28 to TRBJ1-3, with TRBD1 matching 8 bases. CDR1 MDHEN and CDR2 SYDVKM come from the germline V gene. V lost 8 bases and J lost 2; bases outside the gene matches: 8. This CDR3 region has 15 residues. The CDR3 DNA reads as TGTGCCAGCGGACTGACAGGGGAAACTGGAAACACCATATATTTT. Its protein is CASGLTGETGNTIYF.

This clone was picked up a small number of times. The chain employs TRBV6-5 and TRBJ1-6; D perhaps matches TRBD1 (5 bases). With 5 bases removed from V and 10 bases from J, the gap between germline ends came to 15 bases. The CDR3 contains 14 residues. Per germline, CDR1 MNHEY and CDR2 SVGAGI. CDR3 in amino acids: CASSQQGAGSPLHF. As DNA, the CDR3 is TGTGCCAGCAGTCAGCAAGGGGCTGGATCACCCCTCCACTTT.

The table lists this clone with a few counts. V gene TRBV2 combines with J gene TRBJ1-6; 9 positions match TRBD1. Per germline, CDR1 SNHLY and CDR2 FYNNEI. V trimming: 1 base; J trimming: 7 bases; junction bases outside the gene matches: 2. The CDR3 has 15 amino acids. The CDR3 coding sequence is TGTGCCAGCAGTGAAGACAGGGGGCGGAATTCACCCCTCCACTTT. The encoded protein is CASSEDRGRNSPLHF.

The genes are TRBV25-1 and TRBJ1-2; 8 nucleotides line up with TRBD1. The CDR3 sequence is 16 residues long. The junction had 13 bases not matched to a gene; V was cut back by 6 bases and J by 4 bases. Per germline, CDR1 MGHDK and CDR2 SYGVNS. In nucleotides, the CDR3 is TGTGCCAGCAGCCCGGTTTCCGGGACAGGAACCTATGGCTACACCTTC. This translates into CASSPVSGTGTYGYTF.

This clone was seen a handful of times. The chain carries TRBV9 and TRBJ2-7; maybe TRBD2 (5 bases). The CDR3 is 14 amino acids. V was pared by 4 bases and J by 1 base, with 12 bases between. The V gene's germline CDR1 is SGDLS and CDR2 YYNGEE. CDR3 nucleotide sequence: TGTGCCAGCAGCCAAGGTTCGGGATCCTACGAGCAGTACTTC. As protein: CASSQGSGSYEQYF.

This clone was recorded only once. A junction end diverges from the germline sequence, so it may reflect a read error. The chain joins TRBV7-7 to TRBJ2-5; 9 bases map to TRBD1. This CDR3 is 14 amino acids long. Germline loops: CDR1 SSHAT, CDR2 FNYEAQ (reference sequence). The CDR3 loop is CASSLDRGIETQYF. The CDR3 coding sequence is TGTGCTAGCAGCTTAGACAGGGGGATTGAGACCCAGTACTTC. Full variable domain (rest looked up from reference TRBV7-7 and TRBJ2-5): GAGVSQSPRYKVTKRGQDVTLRCDPISSHATLYWYQQALGQGPEFLTYFNYEAQPDKSGLPSDRFSAERPEGSISTLTIQRTEQRDSAMYRCASSLDRGIETQYFGPGTRLLVL.

This chain links TRBV10-1 with TRBJ1-2, with D uncertain. V was trimmed by 0 bases and J by 8 bases, leaving 13 bases between them. CDR1 is WNHNN, CDR2 SYGVQD, per germline (reference sequence). The CDR3 is 14 residues long. Written as DNA, the CDR3 is TGCGCCAGCAGTGAGTCGTTTCGGGTTAAGGGCTACACCTTC. This sequence encodes CASSESFRVKGYTF.

The chain employs TRBV6-5 and TRBJ2-5; 8 nucleotides align to TRBD1. The CDR3 has 15 residues. Germline loops: CDR1 MNHEY, CDR2 SVGAGI. V gave up 5 bases and J gave up 5 bases; unmatched junction bases: 10. The CDR3 sequence is CASSGTDRGRETQYF. CDR3 sequence (DNA): TGTGCCAGCAGTGGAACCGACAGGGGTAGGGAGACCCAGTACTTC.

This rearrangement joins TRBV6-5 to TRBJ2-7, with TRBD2 matching over 7 bases. The CDR3 contains 15 residues. CDR1 and CDR2 from the germline V gene are MNHEY and SVGAGI. With V trimmed by 2 bases and J by 4 bases, 8 bases remained unmatched. The CDR3 protein is CASSYAGGGRYEQYF. CDR3 nucleotide sequence: TGTGCCAGCAGTTACGCTGGGGGGGGAAGGTACGAGCAGTACTTC.

This chain uses TRBV28 with TRBJ1-5; possible D gene TRBD1, 5 bases. Trimming cost V 4 bases and J 4 bases, with 17 bases left between them. Per germline, CDR1 MDHEN and CDR2 SYDVKM. The CDR3 is 16 amino acids. Written as DNA, the CDR3 is TGTGCCAGCAGTTCATCCGGAGGGGCGAAGAATCAGCCCCAGCATTTT. Encoded protein: CASSSSGGAKNQPQHF.

The J gene is TRBJ1-1, the V gene TRBV5-1; D gene uncertain. Per germline, CDR1 SGHRS and CDR2 YFSETQ. With 0 bases removed from V and 0 bases from J, the gap between germline ends came to 9 bases. The CDR3 is 15 residues long. CDR3 nucleotides: TGCGCCAGCAGCTTGGCCTCGTCAGTGAACACTGAAGCTTTCTTT. Translation: CASSLASSVNTEAFF. Complete variable domain (other parts from reference TRBV5-1 and TRBJ1-1): KAGVTQTPRYLIKTRGQQVTLSCSPISGHRSVSWYQQTPGQGLQFLFEYFSETQRNKGNFPGRFSGRQFSNSRSEMNVSTLELGDSALYLCASSLASSVNTEAFFGQGTRLTVV.